This is a list of T cell receptor beta chains from one sample in a study of T cell changes during pregnancy in multiple sclerosis. Libraries were prepared by immunoSEQ multiplex PCR; TCRdb keeps only in-frame clonotypes and omits some of them. Among tens of thousands of clones, about 94% were seen once, and the ten largest hold less than 0.15%. The source was CD4+ T cells from peripheral blood mononuclear cells, collected after pregnancy. Receptors were obtained from a female donor with multiple sclerosis, enrolled in a pregnancy study. CDR3s include the opening cysteine and the closing phenylalanine or tryptophan. The D gene is left open where the match is weak. Clone size, where shown, is once, few, many, or a class for clones that have expanded.

j_gene	d_gene	abundance	v_gene	CDR3nt	CDR3aa
TRBJ2-7	TRBD1	NA	TRBV10-3	TGTGCCATCAGCTCAGACAGGGTCGACTACGAGCAGTACTTC	CAISSDRVDYEQYF
TRBJ2-5	NA	once	TRBV11-2	TGTGCCAGCAGCTTAGAGAGGGTAGAGACCCAGTACTTC	CASSLERVETQYF
TRBJ2-5	TRBD1	NA	TRBV29-1	TGCAGCGTAGAATCCGGGACAGCCAGTAAGGAGACCCAGTACTTC	CSVESGTASKETQYF
TRBJ1-4	TRBD1	NA	TRBV7-9	TGTGCCAGCAGCGGAACCGGGACAGATAATGAAAAACTGTTTTTT	CASSGTGTDNEKLFF
TRBJ2-1	TRBD1	NA	TRBV2	TGTGCCAGCAGTGCCAGACAGGGGGGCAATGAGCAGTTCTTC	CASSARQGGNEQFF
TRBJ1-6	NA	NA	TRBV6-5	TGTGCCAGCAGGTCCCTGAGAAATTCACCCCTCCACTTT	CASRSLRNSPLHF
TRBJ1-2	NA	NA	TRBV25-1	TGTGCCAGCAGTGAACCGGGGATCTATGGCTACACCTTC	CASSEPGIYGYTF
TRBJ2-3	NA	NA	TRBV12-5	TGTGCTAGTGGTTTGGGTCAGGGGAGAGCAGATACGCAGTATTTT	CASGLGQGRADTQYF
TRBJ1-2	NA	NA	TRBV2	TGTGCCAGCAGTGACAGAGGAGGTGGCTACACCTTC	CASSDRGGGYTF
TRBJ1-4	NA	NA	TRBV28	TGTGCCAGCAGCGAAAAAAAGGGGGTACGTGAAAAACTGTTTTTT	CASSEKKGVREKLFF
TRBJ2-1	TRBD2	once	TRBV5-6	TGTGCCAGCAGCTCCAGGACTAGCGGCGACTACAATGAGCAGTTCTTC	CASSSRTSGDYNEQFF
TRBJ1-2	TRBD1	NA	TRBV28	TGTGCCAGCAGTTTCCCACAGGGGGCTGCTTATGGCTACACCTTC	CASSFPQGAAYGYTF
TRBJ2-4	NA	NA	TRBV19	TGTGCCAGTAGTATAGTAGGCAGGAACCTAGCCAAAAACATTCAGTACTTC	CASSIVGRNLAKNIQYF
TRBJ2-1	NA	NA	TRBV5-4	TGTGCCAGCAGCTTGTCTGGACAGAGGAACAATGAGCAGTTCTTC	CASSLSGQRNNEQFF
TRBJ1-2	TRBD1	NA	TRBV2	TGTGCCAGGCCCCCGACAGGGGGCGATGGCTACACCTTC	CARPPTGGDGYTF
TRBJ1-2	NA	NA	TRBV10-3	TGTGCCATCAGTGAGTCGACAGGACCTTATGGCTACACCTTC	CAISESTGPYGYTF
TRBJ2-5	TRBD2	once	TRBV11-2	TGTGCCAGCAGCTCCGGGACTAGCGGGGGAATCCAAGAGACCCAGTACTTC	CASSSGTSGGIQETQYF
TRBJ2-1	TRBD2	NA	TRBV30	TGTGCCTGGAGTAGGGGACTAGCGGGGGACAATGAGCAGTTCTTC	CAWSRGLAGDNEQFF
TRBJ2-3	TRBD2	NA	TRBV7-2	TGTGCCAGCAGCTCCCGCCCCAGCGGGAGGGCCGCGGATACGCAGTATTTT	CASSSRPSGRAADTQYF
TRBJ2-5	TRBD2	NA	TRBV7-3	TGTGCCAGCAGCCCTCTAGCGGGAGGGCCGGAGACCCAGTACTTC	CASSPLAGGPETQYF
TRBJ2-7	TRBD2	NA	TRBV7-2	TGTGCCAGCAGCATCGTAGCGGGAGGGCAGGGAGAGCAGTACTTC	CASSIVAGGQGEQYF
TRBJ1-3	NA	NA	TRBV29-1	TGCAGCGCGACACAGGGTCCTGGAAACACCATATATTTT	CSATQGPGNTIYF
TRBJ1-1	TRBD1	few	TRBV7-9	TGTGCCAGCAGCTTACAGGGGGCCGCTGAAGCTTTCTTT	CASSLQGAAEAFF
TRBJ2-5	NA	NA	TRBV7-2	TGTGCCAGCAGTAGGCCGGGGAGTGAGACCCAGTACTTC	CASSRPGSETQYF
TRBJ2-2	NA	NA	TRBV18	TGTGCCAGCTCATCCCCCCAGTCCGCGGAGCTGTTTTTT	CASSSPQSAELFF
TRBJ2-2	TRBD2	NA	TRBV27	TGTGCCAGTCTTAGCGGGAGGGGTAACACCGGGGAGCTGTTTTTT	CASLSGRGNTGELFF
TRBJ2-3	TRBD2	once	TRBV2	TGTGCCAGCAGGGCTAGCGGGGGCACAGATACGCAGTATTTT	CASRASGGTDTQYF
TRBJ1-4	NA	NA	TRBV7-9	TGTGCCAGCAGCTTAGTAGGACAAGGTGAAAAACTGTTTTTT	CASSLVGQGEKLFF
TRBJ1-1	NA	NA	TRBV29-1	TGCAGCGTTTGTGTGTACAGGATGAACACTGAAGCTTTCTTT	CSVCVYRMNTEAFF
TRBJ1-1	NA	NA	TRBV4-1	TGCGCCAGCAGCCAAGAAGGGGGAAGGCGGAACACTGAAGCTTTCTTT	CASSQEGGRRNTEAFF
TRBJ2-7	TRBD1	NA	TRBV19	TGTGCCAGTAGTGACAGGGTGGGCGAGCAGTACTTC	CASSDRVGEQYF
TRBJ2-2	NA	NA	TRBV7-8	TGTGCCAGCAGCGGAGCGAGAGCGGACACCGGGGAGCTGTTTTTT	CASSGARADTGELFF
TRBJ2-2	NA	once	TRBV11-1	TGTGCCAGCAGCGAGACTAGCACCGGGGAGCTGTTTTTT	CASSETSTGELFF
TRBJ2-2	TRBD1	NA	TRBV4-2	TGTGCCAGCAGCCAAGATCGTTGGGACAGTACGAACACCGGGGAGCTGTTTTTT	CASSQDRWDSTNTGELFF
TRBJ1-2	NA	NA	TRBV5-6	TGTGCCAGCAGCCGCCGCAGGACAGCCAACTATGGCTACACCTTC	CASSRRRTANYGYTF
TRBJ2-1	TRBD2	NA	TRBV2	TGTGCCAGCAGTGAAGCCGCCAACACGCCGGGACTATACAATGAGCAGTTCTTC	CASSEAANTPGLYNEQFF
TRBJ1-1	TRBD1	NA	TRBV9	TGTGCCAGCAGCCCCCGGACAGGCATGAACACTGAAGCTTTCTTT	CASSPRTGMNTEAFF
TRBJ2-3	TRBD2	NA	TRBV7-2	TGTGCCAGCAGCTCGAGGACTAGCCAACCGAGCACAGATACGCAGTATTTT	CASSSRTSQPSTDTQYF
TRBJ2-3	NA	NA	TRBV7-9	TGTGCCAGCAGCTTGGCGCCAGGGTTCACAGATACGCAGTATTTT	CASSLAPGFTDTQYF
TRBJ2-1	TRBD2	NA	TRBV27	TGTGCCAGCAGTGCCCCCGGGCTAGCGGGAGGAACCAATGAGCAGTTCTTC	CASSAPGLAGGTNEQFF
TRBJ2-5	TRBD1	NA	TRBV19	TGTGCCAGTAGCGGGGACAGGGGGCGGCCATTCGGGGAGACCCAGTACTTC	CASSGDRGRPFGETQYF
TRBJ1-1	NA	once	TRBV19	TGTGCCAGTAGTATAGTATGGGGGCCGAACACTGAAGCTTTCTTT	CASSIVWGPNTEAFF
TRBJ2-7	TRBD2	NA	TRBV7-9	TGTGCCAGCAAAGAATCGGGAGGGCGATACGAGCAGTACTTC	CASKESGGRYEQYF
TRBJ1-5	TRBD1	NA	TRBV6-5	TGTGCCAGCAAAAGGGGGCTACAAGATCAGCCCCAGCATTTT	CASKRGLQDQPQHF